This T cell receptor beta chain was recovered during a study of T cell responses to AZD1222 COVID-19 vaccine. Whole-study results and caveats: Vaccine-associated CD4 TCRs spanned spike, dominant at 160-218 and 743-854.

Remarks on this clone: Its antigen is as yet unknown.

Assay: immunoSEQ multiplex PCR; the TCRdb copy retains only in-frame clones and omits some. The data hold more than 70,000 clones, with about 85% observed a single time. CDR3 length: 13 residues. Per germline, CDR1 SGHDT and CDR2 YYEEEE. The germline V and J ends were trimmed by 0 bases and 0 bases, with 4 bases remaining between them. The chain has TRBV5-6 and TRBJ2-7, with D unclear. Sequenced here: peripheral blood, sampled on day 0 of AZD1222 vaccination. The sequence came from an adult in good health. DNA of the CDR3: TGTGCCAGCAGCTTGGGAAGCTCCTACGAGCAGTACTTC. Translating gives CASSLGSSYEQYF.